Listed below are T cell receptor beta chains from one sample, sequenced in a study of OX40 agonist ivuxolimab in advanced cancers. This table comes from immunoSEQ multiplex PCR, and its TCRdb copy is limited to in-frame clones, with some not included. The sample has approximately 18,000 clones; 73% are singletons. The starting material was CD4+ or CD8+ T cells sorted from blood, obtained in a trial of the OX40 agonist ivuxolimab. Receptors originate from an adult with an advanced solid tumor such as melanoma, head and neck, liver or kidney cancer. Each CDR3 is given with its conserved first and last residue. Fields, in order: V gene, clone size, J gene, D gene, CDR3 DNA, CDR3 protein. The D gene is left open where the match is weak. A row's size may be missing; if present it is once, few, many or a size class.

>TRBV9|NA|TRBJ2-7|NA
TGTGCCAGCAGCTTGGGACACGAAGACTACGAGCAGTACTTC
CASSLGHEDYEQYF
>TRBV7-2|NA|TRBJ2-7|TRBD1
TGTGCCAGCAGCTCCCTACCTGGACAGGGTACCGCCTACGAGCAGTACTTC
CASSSLPGQGTAYEQYF
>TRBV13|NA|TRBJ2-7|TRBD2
TGTGCCAGCAGCTTAGGCCTTAGCGGGGGGAAACGGTACGAGCAGTACTTC
CASSLGLSGGKRYEQYF
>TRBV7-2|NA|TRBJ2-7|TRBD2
TGTGCCAGCAGCGGAGCGGGAGGGCAAGAGCAGTACTTC
CASSGAGGQEQYF
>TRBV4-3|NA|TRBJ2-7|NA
TGCGCCAGCAGCCAGTTAATAGACACCACCTACGAGCAGTACTTC
CASSQLIDTTYEQYF
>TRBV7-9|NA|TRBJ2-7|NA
TGTGCCAGCAGCGCGCCGGGAATCGGTACCTACGAGCAGTACTTC
CASSAPGIGTYEQYF
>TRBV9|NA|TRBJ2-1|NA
TGTGCCAGCAATCCCTTAATTTACGGCTCCTACAATGAGCAGTTCTTC
CASNPLIYGSYNEQFF
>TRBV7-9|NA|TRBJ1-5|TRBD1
TGTGCCAGCAGCGTCTCAGGGGGGAGCAATCAGCCCCAGCATTTT
CASSVSGGSNQPQHF
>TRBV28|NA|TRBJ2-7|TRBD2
TGTGCCAGCAGCGTAGGGAGTGCTAGCGGCTACGAGCAGTACTTC
CASSVGSASGYEQYF
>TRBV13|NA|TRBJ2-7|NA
TGTGCCAGCAGCTCAAGACAGGAATCTTACGAGCAGTACTTC
CASSSRQESYEQYF
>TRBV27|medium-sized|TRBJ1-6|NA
TGTGCCAGCCACGTCGGGGGACTTCCATCTTCACCCCTCCACTTT
CASHVGGLPSSPLHF
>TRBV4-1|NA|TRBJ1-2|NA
TGCGCCAGCAGCCGAACAGGAGACTATGGCTACACCTTC
CASSRTGDYGYTF
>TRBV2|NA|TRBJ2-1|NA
TGTGCCAGCAGTCCCGGGAATACTGATGAGCAGTTCTTC
CASSPGNTDEQFF
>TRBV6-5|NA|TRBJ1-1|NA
TGTGCCAGCAGTTACCCGGTGGGGGGGAACACTGAAGCTTTCTTT
CASSYPVGGNTEAFF
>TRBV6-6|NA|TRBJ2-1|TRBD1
TGTGCCAGCAGTTGGCAGGGGGCTTACAATGAGCAGTTCTTC
CASSWQGAYNEQFF
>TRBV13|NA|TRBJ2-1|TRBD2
TGTGCCAGCAGCCACCTAGCGGGGGGGCCCTCCTACAATGAGCAGTTCTTC
CASSHLAGGPSYNEQFF
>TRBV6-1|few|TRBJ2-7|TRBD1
TGTGCCAGCAGTGTGGCTGGGACAGGGGGTTTTTACGAGCAGTACTTC
CASSVAGTGGFYEQYF
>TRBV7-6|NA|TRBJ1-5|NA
TGTGCCAGCAGCTTAGGACAGGGCAATCAGCCCCAGCATTTT
CASSLGQGNQPQHF
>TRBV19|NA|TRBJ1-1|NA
TGTGCCAGTAGTATTCAGATGAACACTGAAGCTTTCTTT
CASSIQMNTEAFF
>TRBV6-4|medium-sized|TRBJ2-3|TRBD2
TGTGCCAGCAGTGGCGGGGGGGCCACAGATACGCAGTATTTT
CASSGGGATDTQYF
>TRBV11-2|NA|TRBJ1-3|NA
TGTGCCAGCAGCTGGGACGACAGCTCTGGAAACACCATATATTTT
CASSWDDSSGNTIYF
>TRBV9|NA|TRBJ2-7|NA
TGTGCCAGCAGCGGACGGCTGGGGGACGAGCAGTACTTC
CASSGRLGDEQYF
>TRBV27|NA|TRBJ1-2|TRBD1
TGTGCCAGCAGTTCGGGGACAGGGAACTATGGCTACACCTTC
CASSSGTGNYGYTF
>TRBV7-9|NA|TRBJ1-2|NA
TGTGCCAGCAGCCCGAGCCTCCGGGACGGCTATGGCTACACCTTC
CASSPSLRDGYGYTF
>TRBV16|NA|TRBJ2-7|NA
TGTGCCAGCAGCATCGGGCTCGGAGACGAGCAGTACTTC
CASSIGLGDEQYF
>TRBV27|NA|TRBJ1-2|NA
TGTGCCAGCCTCCCGGGGTATGGCTACACCTTC
CASLPGYGYTF
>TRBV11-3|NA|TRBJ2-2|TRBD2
TGTGCCAGCAGCTTATTCAGCTGGCGGGAGGACGCGAACACCGGGGAGCTGTTTTTT
CASSLFSWREDANTGELFF
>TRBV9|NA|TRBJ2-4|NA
TGTGCCAGCAGCGTAGGAATAGCCAAAAACATTCAGTACTTC
CASSVGIAKNIQYF
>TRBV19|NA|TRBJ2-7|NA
TGTGCCAGTAGTTCGAGTTGGGGAATGCGAGTTTTGGACGAGCAGTACTTC
CASSSSWGMRVLDEQYF
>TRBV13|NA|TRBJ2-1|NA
TGTGCCAGCAGCTCGTTGACAGACTCCTACAATGAGCAGTTCTTC
CASSSLTDSYNEQFF
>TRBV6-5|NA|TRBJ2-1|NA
TGTGCCAGCAGCTTAGCCGGGGGCTACAATGAGCAGTTCTTC
CASSLAGGYNEQFF
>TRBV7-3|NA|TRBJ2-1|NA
TGTGCCAGCAGCTTAACCGCCTACAATGAGCAGTTCTTC
CASSLTAYNEQFF
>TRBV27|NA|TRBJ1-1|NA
TGTGCCAGCAGTTTATCAGGCCCCGGGTACACTGAAGCTTTCTTT
CASSLSGPGYTEAFF
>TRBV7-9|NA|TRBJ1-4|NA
TGTGCCAGCAGCTGGCTCCAGGGAGGCGCGGATGAAAAACTGTTTTTT
CASSWLQGGADEKLFF
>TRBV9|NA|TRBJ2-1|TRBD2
TGTGCCAGCAGCGTAGCATCCCTAGCGGGGGCCGTCTACAATGAGCAGTTCTTC
CASSVASLAGAVYNEQFF
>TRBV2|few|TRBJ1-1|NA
TGTGCCTTTGGGGACACTGAAGCTTTCTTT
CAFGDTEAFF
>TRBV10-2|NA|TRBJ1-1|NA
TGCGCCAGCCTACAGGGCTCGTACACTGAAGCTTTCTTT
CASLQGSYTEAFF
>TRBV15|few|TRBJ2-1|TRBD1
TGTGCCACCAGCAGGGACAGGGACTCCTACAATGAGCAGTTCTTC
CATSRDRDSYNEQFF
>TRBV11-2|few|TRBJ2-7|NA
TGTGCCAGCAGCTTAGTAGGGAACGAGCAGTACTTC
CASSLVGNEQYF
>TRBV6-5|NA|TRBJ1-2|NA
TGTGCCAGCAGTTACCGCGGAAGCAGGGGCTATGGCTACACCTTC
CASSYRGSRGYGYTF
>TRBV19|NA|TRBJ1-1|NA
TGTGCCAGTATCCTCCAGGGGAACACTGAAGCTTTCTTT
CASILQGNTEAFF
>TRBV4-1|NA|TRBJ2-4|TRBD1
TGCGCCAGCAGCCAAGGGGATTGGGACAGAAACATTCAGTACTTC
CASSQGDWDRNIQYF
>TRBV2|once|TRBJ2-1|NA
TGTGCCAGCACCCCAGTGATAGGTCAGGGCATTGAGCAGTTCTTC
CASTPVIGQGIEQFF
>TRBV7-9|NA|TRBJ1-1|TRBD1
TGTGCCAGCAGCTTTGCAGGGGGCAAGGCTGAAGCTTTCTTT
CASSFAGGKAEAFF
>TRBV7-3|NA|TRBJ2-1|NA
TGTGCCAGCAGCTTAATAGGGACTCGGTACAATGAGCAGTTCTTC
CASSLIGTRYNEQFF
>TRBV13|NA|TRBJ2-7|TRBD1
TGTGCCAGCAGCCCCGGGACAGGGGAGTTTGGGCAGTACTTC
CASSPGTGEFGQYF
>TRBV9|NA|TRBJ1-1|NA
TGTGCCAGCAGCCCCCCGAGCCGATCGAACACTGAAGCTTTCTTT
CASSPPSRSNTEAFF
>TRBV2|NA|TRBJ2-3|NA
TGTGCCAGCAGGGGCCGGGATACTACCACAGATACGCAGTATTTT
CASRGRDTTTDTQYF
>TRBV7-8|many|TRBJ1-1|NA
TGTGCCAGCAGCCGCTTTCGGACGGGACAGAACACTGAAGCTTTCTTT
CASSRFRTGQNTEAFF
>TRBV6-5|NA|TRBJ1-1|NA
TGTGCCAGCAATTGGGGCTACACTGAAGCTTTCTTT
CASNWGYTEAFF
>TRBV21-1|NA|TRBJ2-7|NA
TGTGCCAGCAGCAAGGACCGGAGCTCCTACGAGCAGTACTTC
CASSKDRSSYEQYF
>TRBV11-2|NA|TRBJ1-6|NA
TGTGCCAGCAGCTTATGGGGAACTTCACCCCTCCACTTT
CASSLWGTSPLHF
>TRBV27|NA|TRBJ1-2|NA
TGTGCCAGCAGCTTGACTACTAACTCCTATGGCTACACCTTC
CASSLTTNSYGYTF
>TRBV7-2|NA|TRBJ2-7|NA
TGTGCCAGCAGCTTAGGGGTCCCCTACGAGCAGTACTTC
CASSLGVPYEQYF
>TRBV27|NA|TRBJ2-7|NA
TGTGCCAGCTCTAACGGGGGTGGGGAGCAGTACTTC
CASSNGGGEQYF
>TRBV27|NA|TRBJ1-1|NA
TGTGCCAGCACGTGGGCCCCGGGCACTGAAGCTTTCTTT
CASTWAPGTEAFF
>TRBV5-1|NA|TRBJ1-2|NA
TGCGCCAGCAGCTTGGACGACAGTGATGGCTACACCTTC
CASSLDDSDGYTF
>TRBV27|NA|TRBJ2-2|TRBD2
TGTGCCAGCAGTTTCCCAGCGGGATACACCGGGGAGCTGTTTTTT
CASSFPAGYTGELFF
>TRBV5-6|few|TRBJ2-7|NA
TGTGCCAGCAGCTTGTACGGGAACGAGCAGTACTTC
CASSLYGNEQYF
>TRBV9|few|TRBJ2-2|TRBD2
TGTGCCAGCAGCGCTAGCGGGGGCCAGACCGGGGAGCTGTTTTTT
CASSASGGQTGELFF